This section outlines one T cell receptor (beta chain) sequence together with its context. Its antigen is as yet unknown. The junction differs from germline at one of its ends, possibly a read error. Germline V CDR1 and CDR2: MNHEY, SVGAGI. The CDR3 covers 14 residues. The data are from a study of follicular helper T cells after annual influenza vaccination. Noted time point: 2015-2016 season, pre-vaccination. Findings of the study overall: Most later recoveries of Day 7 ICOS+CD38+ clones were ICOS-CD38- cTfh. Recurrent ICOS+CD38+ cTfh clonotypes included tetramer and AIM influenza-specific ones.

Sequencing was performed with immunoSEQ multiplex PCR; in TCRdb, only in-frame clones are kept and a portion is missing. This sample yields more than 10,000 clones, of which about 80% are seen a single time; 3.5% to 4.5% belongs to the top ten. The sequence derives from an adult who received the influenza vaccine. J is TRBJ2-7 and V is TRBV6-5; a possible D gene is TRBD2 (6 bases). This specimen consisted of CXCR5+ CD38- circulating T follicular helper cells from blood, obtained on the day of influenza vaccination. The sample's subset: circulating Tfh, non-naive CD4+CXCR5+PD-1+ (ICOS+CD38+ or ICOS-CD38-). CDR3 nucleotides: TGTGCCAGCAGCTCTCTCCGGGACTCCCCTCGTTTAGACTTC. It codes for CASSSLRDSPRLDF.